Below, 11 T cell receptor beta chains from the same sample are listed, as sequenced in a study of T cells after posttransplantation cyclophosphamide. Treatment was busulfan-fludarabine conditioning, a marrow graft, and cyclophosphamide on days +3 and +4. Profiling relied on immunoSEQ multiplex PCR, and the TCRdb table lists in-frame clones only, not all of them. Singletons are absent from the sample, which has more than 2,000 clones. The source was PBMCs, collected 86 days after allogeneic stem cell transplant with posttransplant cyclophosphamide. These receptors originate from a female patient between 55 and 75 years old who received an allogeneic stem cell transplant from a related donor and was CMV-positive. Among the T cells, some may be from the graft donor.

This clone is classed as medium-sized. V usage is TRBV6-2 or TRBV6-3 and J usage is TRBJ1-1, with no clear D. V lost 6 bases and J 0 bases, leaving 14 bases between the germline ends. The CDR3 loop spans 15 amino acids. CDR1 is MNHEY and CDR2 is SVGEGT in the germline V gene. CDR3 protein: CASRSGSTVNTEAFF. The CDR3 DNA is TGTGCCAGCAGATCGGGGTCTACCGTGAACACTGAAGCTTTCTTT.

In its sample, this clone was seen many times. The chain couples TRBV12-3 or TRBV12-4 to TRBJ2-7; TRBD1 agrees at 11 bases. J gave up 5 bases and V 3 bases, and 6 bases lay outside the gene matches. CDR3 length: 15 residues. DNA for the CDR3: TGTGCCAGCAGTTTCGGGACAGGGGGTACCCACGAGCAGTACTTC. Protein sequence: CASSFGTGGTHEQYF.

Many counts were recorded for this clone. The genes are TRBV5-4 and TRBJ2-4, with 7 bases lining up with TRBD1. This CDR3 is built from 15 residues. V dropped 4 bases and J dropped 1; count of bases not matched to a gene: 5. In germline, CDR1 is SGHNT, CDR2 YYREEE (reference sequence). The CDR3 DNA reads as TGTGCCAGCAGCGAAGGGGGCGCGGCCAAAAACATTCAGTACTTC. This encodes CASSEGGAAKNIQYF. Complete variable domain (other parts from reference TRBV5-4 and TRBJ2-4): ETGVTQSPTHLIKTRGQQVTLRCSSQSGHNTVSWYQQALGQGPQFIFQYYREEENGRGNFPPRFSGLQFPNYSSELNVNALELDDSALYLCASSEGGAAKNIQYFGAGTRLSVL.

Relative to its sample, this clone is medium-sized. V usage is TRBV19 and J usage is TRBJ1-1, with D perhaps matching TRBD1 (5 bases). V lost 2 bases and J 5 bases, leaving 15 bases between the germline ends. Per germline, CDR1 LNHDA and CDR2 SQIVND (reference sequence). The CDR3 runs to 15 residues. CDR3: CASSIFSAGGTEAFF. The CDR3 DNA is TGTGCCAGTAGTATATTCTCCGCCGGGGGGACTGAAGCTTTCTTT.

By share, this clone ranks as medium-sized. The CDR3 protein is CASSIPAGSEQYF. The CDR3 nucleotides are TGTGCCAGTAGTATTCCGGCAGGATCCGAGCAGTACTTC. The V and J genes are TRBV19 and TRBJ2-7; D is undetermined. CDR3 length: 13 residues. Per the germline V gene, CDR1 is LNHDA and CDR2 is SQIVND (reference sequence). Trimming removed 3 bases from V and 6 bases from J, with 12 bases in between. Full variable domain (rest looked up from reference TRBV19 and TRBJ2-7): DGGITQSPKYLFRKEGQNVTLSCEQNLNHDAMYWYRQDPGQGLRLIYYSQIVNDFQKGDIAEGYSVSREKKESFPLTVTSAQKNPTAFYLCASSIPAGSEQYFGPGTRLTVT.

Ten or more counts support this clone. The rearrangement joins TRBV11-2 to TRBJ2-5, with D possibly matching TRBD1 (5 bases). Trimming left V 5 bases short and J 2 bases short, with 24 bases between. There are 18 residues in the CDR3. Germline values: CDR1 SGHAT, CDR2 FQNNGV. The CDR3: CASSNPFAFLGLQETQYF. The CDR3 DNA follows: TGTGCCAGCAGCAACCCCTTCGCGTTCCTGGGGCTTCAAGAGACCCAGTACTTC.

The chain has TRBV7-8 and TRBJ2-3; 8 bases are a match to TRBD2. This CDR3 is 13 amino acids long. V dropped 10 bases and J dropped 2; count of bases not matched to a gene: 5. CDR1 is SGHVS and CDR2 is FQNEAQ in the germline V gene. This chain's CDR3 is CATYSGNTDTQYF. CDR3 in DNA: TGTGCCACGTATAGCGGGAACACAGATACGCAGTATTTT.

This clone came up many times. V and J are TRBV30 and TRBJ1-5; 9 positions agree with TRBD1. There are 16 residues in the CDR3. The germline gives CDR1 GTSNPN, CDR2 SVGIG (reference sequence). The ends lost 0 bases at V and 4 bases at J; junction bases unmatched: 7. As DNA, the CDR3 is TGTGCCTGGAGTGTTTTCACGGGACAGGGAAATCAGCCCCAGCATTTT. Amino acid sequence: CAWSVFTGQGNQPQHF.

This clone was counted ten times or more. The CDR3 region has the DNA TGCGCCAGCCAGGGGACAGGGGTCACAGATACGCAGTATTTT. Its protein is CASQGTGVTDTQYF. The V call is TRBV5-1, the J call TRBJ2-3; TRBD1 matches 10 bases. The germline CDR1 and CDR2 sequences are SGHRS and YFSETQ. V lost 7 bases and J lost 2; bases outside the gene matches: 4. The CDR3 is 14 amino acids.

This clone was picked up many times. This sequence joins TRBV6-6 and TRBJ2-1, with TRBD2 matching over 11 bases. CDR3 length equals 15 residues. V shed 6 bases and J 9 bases; nucleotides not matched to a gene: 10. Germline CDR1 reads MNHNY; CDR2 reads SVGAGI (reference sequence). The CDR3 protein is CASSYGLAGGGEQFF. CDR3 sequence (DNA): TGTGCCAGCAGCTACGGGCTAGCGGGAGGCGGTGAGCAGTTCTTC.

By share of the sample, this clone is medium-sized (0.01 to 0.1%). This chain links TRBV7-9 with TRBJ1-1; D is unclear. The germline V and J ends were trimmed by 3 bases and 1 base, with 6 bases remaining between them. Germline values: CDR1 SEHNR, CDR2 FQNEAQ (reference sequence). CDR3 length: 13 amino acids. For the CDR3, the DNA is TGTGCCAGCAGCTTCGGGGAGAACACTGAAGCTTTCTTT. It codes for CASSFGENTEAFF.